The T cell receptor beta chain described here comes from a study of human T cells and chemical hapten exposure (dated by TCRdb to the early 2020s). For the study in its entirety: For sensitization, 2% DPC in acetone was applied to a roughly 2 cm by roughly 2 cm area of upper inner arm skin. Patients additionally received weekly therapeutic DPC doses to the scalp throughout the approximately 24-week study period. Patch testing on the upper back used Finn chambers containing 0.01% DPC, with scoring done after 6 days according to International Contact Dermatitis Research Group standards. The patient cohort, mostly female, included alopecia areata with under or over 50% scalp involvement, alopecia totalis and alopecia universalis. Libraries were combined into a pool for sequencing, and differences in TCR yield between samples came mainly from small differences in library volumes within the pool. In alopecia patients, the study followed how the peripheral blood TCR repertoire changed in vivo over primary and secondary sensitization to diphenylcyclopropenone (DPC), a hapten. Blood was sampled from patients pre-sensitization (week 0) and at 2, 6 and about 24 weeks after DPC sensitization. Nearly 30 alopecia patients provided blood for TCR sequencing at one to four time points (pre-sensitization, 2, 6 and 24 weeks). Summary of the overall study and its limitations: The number of TCRs above 1 in 1000 frequency did not change with DPC sensitization; there was no evidence of global repertoire structure alterations. Compared with pre-sensitization or healthy control sets, expanded TCRs formed significantly more large CDR3 similarity clusters, which is consistent with antigen-driven responses. Because all patients had alopecia, a presumed autoimmune disease, the immune response of the patients might differ from that of healthy individuals. Patch test score correlated positively with the number of PT1 expanded TCRs, reaching significance at thresholds 8, 16 and 32 but not at 4. Repeated subsampling changed both the strength of the expansion versus patch-test correlation and the threshold at which that correlation became significant.

This clonotype was detected only a few times. The clone's antigen remains unknown. It has no much larger one-base neighbor in the sample; base qualities were not kept. Per the germline V gene, SGHRS is the CDR1 and YFSETQ is the CDR2. Unmatched junction bases come to 11, with V trimmed by 4 bases and J by 6 bases. From its cysteine to its phenylalanine, the CDR3 spans 15 amino acids. Of the read, only the CDR3 DNA is kept; its 45 bases are in frame from base 1. The library was generated by RACE. The sequencing machine was a NextSeq 500. Library preparation attached unique molecular identifiers to individual cDNA molecules for quantitative, reproducible TCR counting. Each blood RNA sample was used to sequence both TCR alpha and TCR beta chains. In the original analysis: Samples had a median of around 92,000 TCRs, with a range from about 23,224 to 700,000. The Decombinator software suite was used to annotate V, J and CDR3 in the TCR reads. To make PS versus PT1 abundance plots, every sample was subsampled to the same number of TCRs (28,000). Expanded TCRs were defined as absent before sensitization and observed at least eight times at the 2-week time point. The public reads were reprocessed in TCRdb via fastp at Q25 and MiXCR, keeping in-frame beta chains. Duplicate CDR3 protein sequences are folded into a single record with the most common DNA and genes. TCRdb assigned the V and J calls; the authors' analysis was not used. For this sample the table gives roughly 97,000 distinct CDR3 sequences, of which roughly 27% were detected only once. Approximately 10% of the sample goes to the ten largest clones.

In light of the paper, this sample's time point label describes: patch test 3, about 24 weeks after DPC sensitization. The sample's treatment or condition, from its label and the paper: therapeutic diphenylcyclopropenone sensitization with weekly scalp DPC. Blood at each patch-test visit was drawn before the patch test was applied. Eligible patients were aged 18 to 70, diagnosed with alopecia, deemed suitable for DPC therapy, and excluded if pregnant. Total RNA was extracted from unfractionated whole blood collected in Tempus Blood RNA tubes. The V gene is TRBV5-1 and the J gene is TRBJ2-7, with 9 bases aligning to TRBD2. The source was whole blood, collected in connection with sensitization to the hapten diphenylcyclopropenone (DPC). This TCR was recovered from a man aged 35 to 55 with alopecia areata. Some clones in this sample may be carry-over from other donors' samples. The DNA sequence is as follows: TGCGCCAGCAGCGCTCCCGGGACTAGCTTTGGCGAGCAGTACTTC. Its protein reads: CASSAPGTSFGEQYF. The full variable domain, with segments outside the CDR3 supplied by the reference TRBV5-1 and TRBJ2-7 proteins, appears as KAGVTQTPRYLIKTRGQQVTLSCSPISGHRSVSWYQQTPGQGLQFLFEYFSETQRNKGNFPGRFSGRQFSNSRSEMNVSTLELGDSALYLCASSAPGTSFGEQYFGPGTRLTVT.